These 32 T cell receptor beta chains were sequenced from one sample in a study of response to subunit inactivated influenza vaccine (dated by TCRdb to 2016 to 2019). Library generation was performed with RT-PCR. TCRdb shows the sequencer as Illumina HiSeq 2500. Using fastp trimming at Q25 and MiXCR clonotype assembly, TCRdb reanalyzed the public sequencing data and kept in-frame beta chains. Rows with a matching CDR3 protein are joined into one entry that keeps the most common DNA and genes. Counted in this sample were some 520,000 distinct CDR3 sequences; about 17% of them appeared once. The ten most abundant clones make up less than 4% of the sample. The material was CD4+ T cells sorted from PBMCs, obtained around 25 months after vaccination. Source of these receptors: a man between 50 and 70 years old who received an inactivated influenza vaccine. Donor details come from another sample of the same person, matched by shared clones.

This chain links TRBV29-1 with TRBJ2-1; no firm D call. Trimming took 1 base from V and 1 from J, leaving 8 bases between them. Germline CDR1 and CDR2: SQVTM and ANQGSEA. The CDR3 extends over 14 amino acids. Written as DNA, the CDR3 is TGCAGCGTTGAAGGCCTGACTTCCTACAATGAGCAGTTCTTC. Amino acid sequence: CSVEGLTSYNEQFF.

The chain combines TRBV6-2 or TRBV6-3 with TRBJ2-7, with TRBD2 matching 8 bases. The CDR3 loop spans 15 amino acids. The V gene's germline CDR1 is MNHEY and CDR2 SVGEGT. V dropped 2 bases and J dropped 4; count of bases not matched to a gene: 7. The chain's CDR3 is CASSYPGAGVYEQYF. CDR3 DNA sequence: TGTGCCAGCAGTTACCCGGGAGCGGGAGTTTACGAGCAGTACTTC.

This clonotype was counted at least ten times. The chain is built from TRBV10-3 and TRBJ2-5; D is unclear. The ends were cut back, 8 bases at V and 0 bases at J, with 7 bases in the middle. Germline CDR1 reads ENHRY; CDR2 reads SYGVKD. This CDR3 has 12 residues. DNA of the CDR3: TGTGCCATCTCGGCGAACCAAGAGACCCAGTACTTC. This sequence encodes CAISANQETQYF.

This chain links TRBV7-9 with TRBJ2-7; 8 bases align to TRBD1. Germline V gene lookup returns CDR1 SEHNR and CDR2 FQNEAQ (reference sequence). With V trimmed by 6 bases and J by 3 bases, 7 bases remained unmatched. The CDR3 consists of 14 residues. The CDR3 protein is CASRYSGQGYEQYF. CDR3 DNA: TGTGCCAGCAGATATAGCGGACAGGGCTACGAGCAGTACTTC.

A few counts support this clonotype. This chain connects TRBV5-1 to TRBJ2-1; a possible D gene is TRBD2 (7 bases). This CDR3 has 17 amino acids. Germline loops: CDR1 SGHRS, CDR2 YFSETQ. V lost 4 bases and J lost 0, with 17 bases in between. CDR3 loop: CASSPTGTTSSYNEQFF. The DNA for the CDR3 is TGCGCCAGCAGCCCCACAGGGACTACAAGCTCCTACAATGAGCAGTTCTTC.

The CDR3 DNA reads as TGCAGTGCTAGAGATCCCACTAGCGGGAGTACCTACAATGAGCAGTTCTTC. Translating it yields CSARDPTSGSTYNEQFF. The chain joins TRBV20-1 to TRBJ2-1; TRBD2 aligns across 11 bases. Unmatched junction bases numbered 6, after V lost 0 bases and J lost 2 bases. The length of the CDR3 is 17 residues. CDR1 is DFQATT and CDR2 is SNEGSKA in the germline V gene (reference sequence).

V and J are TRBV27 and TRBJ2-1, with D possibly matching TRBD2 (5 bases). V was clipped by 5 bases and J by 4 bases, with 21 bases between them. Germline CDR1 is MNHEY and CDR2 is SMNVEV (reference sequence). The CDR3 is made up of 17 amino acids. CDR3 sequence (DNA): TGTGCCAGCAGTAGCTCCTTGGAAATTGGGGAGTACAATGAGCAGTTCTTC. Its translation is CASSSSLEIGEYNEQFF.

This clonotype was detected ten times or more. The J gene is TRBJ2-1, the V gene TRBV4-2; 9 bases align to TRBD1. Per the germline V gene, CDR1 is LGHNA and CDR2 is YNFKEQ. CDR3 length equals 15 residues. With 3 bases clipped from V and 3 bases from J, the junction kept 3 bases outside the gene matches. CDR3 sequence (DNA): TGTGCCAGCAGCCAGGGACAGGGTAACTACAATGAGCAGTTCTTC. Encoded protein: CASSQGQGNYNEQFF.

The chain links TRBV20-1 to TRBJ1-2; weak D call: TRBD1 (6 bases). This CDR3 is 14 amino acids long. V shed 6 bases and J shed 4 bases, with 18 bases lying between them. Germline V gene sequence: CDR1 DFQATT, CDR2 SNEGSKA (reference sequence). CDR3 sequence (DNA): TGCAGTGCCACTGGGGGGGGCGCGGGCTATGGCTACACCTTC. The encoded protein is CSATGGGAGYGYTF.

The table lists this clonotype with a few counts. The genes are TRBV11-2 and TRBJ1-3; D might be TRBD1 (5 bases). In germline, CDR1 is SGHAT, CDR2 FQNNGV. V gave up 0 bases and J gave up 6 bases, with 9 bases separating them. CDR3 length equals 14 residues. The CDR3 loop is CASSLERQSNTIYF. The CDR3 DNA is TGTGCCAGCAGCTTAGAACGACAGTCAAACACCATATATTTT.

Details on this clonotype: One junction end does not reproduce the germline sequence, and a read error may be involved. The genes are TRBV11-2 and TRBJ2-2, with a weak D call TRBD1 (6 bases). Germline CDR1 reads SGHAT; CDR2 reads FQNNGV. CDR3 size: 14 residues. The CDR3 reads CASSSRDEEGELLF. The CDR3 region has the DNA TGTGCCAGCAGCTCCCGGGACGAAGAGGGGGAGCTGCTTTTT.

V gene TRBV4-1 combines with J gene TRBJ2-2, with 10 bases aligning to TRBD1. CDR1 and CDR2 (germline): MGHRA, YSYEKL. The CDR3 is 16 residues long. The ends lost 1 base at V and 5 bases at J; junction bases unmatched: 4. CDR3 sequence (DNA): TGCGCCAGCAGCCAAGGGACAGGGGGAAATACCGGGGAGCTGTTTTTT. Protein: CASSQGTGGNTGELFF.

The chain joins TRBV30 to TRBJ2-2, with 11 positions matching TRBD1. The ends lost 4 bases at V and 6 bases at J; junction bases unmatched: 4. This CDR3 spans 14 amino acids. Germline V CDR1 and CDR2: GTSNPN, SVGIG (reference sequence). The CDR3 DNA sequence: TGTGCCTGGACTAGGGACAGGGGGGCCGGGGAGCTGTTTTTT. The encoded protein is CAWTRDRGAGELFF. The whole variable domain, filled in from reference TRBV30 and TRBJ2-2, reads SQTIHQWPATLVQPVGSPLSLECTVEGTSNPNLYWYRQAAGRGLQLLFYSVGIGQISSEVPQNLSASRPQDRQFILSSKKLLLSDSGFYLCAWTRDRGAGELFFGEGSRLTVL.

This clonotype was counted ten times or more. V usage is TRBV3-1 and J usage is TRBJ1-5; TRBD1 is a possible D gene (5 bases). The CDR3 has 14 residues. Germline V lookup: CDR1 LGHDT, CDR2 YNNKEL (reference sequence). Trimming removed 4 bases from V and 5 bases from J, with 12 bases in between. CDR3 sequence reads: CASSPGTADQPQHF. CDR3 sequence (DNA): TGTGCCAGCAGCCCCGGGACCGCCGATCAGCCCCAGCATTTT.

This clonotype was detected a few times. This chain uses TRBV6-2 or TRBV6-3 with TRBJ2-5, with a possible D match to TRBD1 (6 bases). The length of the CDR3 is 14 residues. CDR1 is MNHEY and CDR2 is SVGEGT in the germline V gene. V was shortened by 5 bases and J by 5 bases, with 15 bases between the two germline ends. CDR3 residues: CASSQQGLSETQYF. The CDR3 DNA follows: TGTGCCAGCAGTCAACAGGGTCTAAGCGAGACCCAGTACTTC.

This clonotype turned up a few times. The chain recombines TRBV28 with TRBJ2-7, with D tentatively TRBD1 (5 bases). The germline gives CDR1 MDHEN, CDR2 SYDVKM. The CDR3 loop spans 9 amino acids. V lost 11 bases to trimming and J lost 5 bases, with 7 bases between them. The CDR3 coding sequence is TGTGCCTGGGGCCACGAGCAGTACTTC. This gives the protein CAWGHEQYF.

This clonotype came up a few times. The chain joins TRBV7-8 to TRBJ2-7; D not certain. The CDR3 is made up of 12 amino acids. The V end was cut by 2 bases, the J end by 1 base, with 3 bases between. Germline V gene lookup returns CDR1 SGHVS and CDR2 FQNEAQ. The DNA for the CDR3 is TGTGCCAGCAGCTTATGGTCCTACGAGCAGTACTTC. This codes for CASSLWSYEQYF.

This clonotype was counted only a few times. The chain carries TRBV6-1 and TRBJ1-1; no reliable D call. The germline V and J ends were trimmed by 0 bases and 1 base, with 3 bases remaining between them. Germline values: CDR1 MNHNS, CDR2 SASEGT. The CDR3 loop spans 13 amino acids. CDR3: CASSEATNTEAFF. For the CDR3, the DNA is TGTGCCAGCAGTGAAGCAACGAACACTGAAGCTTTCTTT.

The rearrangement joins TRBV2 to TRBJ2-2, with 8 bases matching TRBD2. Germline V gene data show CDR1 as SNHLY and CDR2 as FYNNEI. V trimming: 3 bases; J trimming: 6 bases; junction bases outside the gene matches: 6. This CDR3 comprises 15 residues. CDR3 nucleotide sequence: TGTGCCAGCAGTGAGGAGTTAGCGGGACCCGGGGAGCTGTTTTTT. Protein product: CASSEELAGPGELFF.

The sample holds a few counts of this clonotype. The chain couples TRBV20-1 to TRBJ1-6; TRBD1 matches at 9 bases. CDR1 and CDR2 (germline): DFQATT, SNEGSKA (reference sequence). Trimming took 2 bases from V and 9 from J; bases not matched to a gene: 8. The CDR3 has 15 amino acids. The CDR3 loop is CSARTPGQGVSPLHF. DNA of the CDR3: TGCAGTGCTAGAACACCGGGACAGGGTGTTTCACCCCTCCACTTT.

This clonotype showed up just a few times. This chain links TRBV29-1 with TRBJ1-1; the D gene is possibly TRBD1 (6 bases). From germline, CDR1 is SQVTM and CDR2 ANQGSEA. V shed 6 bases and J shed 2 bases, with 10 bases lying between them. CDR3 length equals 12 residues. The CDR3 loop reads CSVDSPNTEAFF. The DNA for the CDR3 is TGCAGCGTGGACAGCCCTAACACTGAAGCTTTCTTT.

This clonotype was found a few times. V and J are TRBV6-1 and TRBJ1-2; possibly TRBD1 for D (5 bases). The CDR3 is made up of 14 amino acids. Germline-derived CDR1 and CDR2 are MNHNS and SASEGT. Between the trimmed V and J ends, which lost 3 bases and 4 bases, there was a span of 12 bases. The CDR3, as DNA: TGTGCCAGCAGTGATAACAGGAAGATCTATGGCTACACCTTC. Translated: CASSDNRKIYGYTF.

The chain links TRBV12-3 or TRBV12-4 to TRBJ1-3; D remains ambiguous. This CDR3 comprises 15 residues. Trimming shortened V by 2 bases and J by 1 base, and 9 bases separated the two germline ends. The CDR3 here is CASSLFWGSGNTIYF. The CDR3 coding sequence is TGTGCCAGCAGTTTATTTTGGGGTTCTGGAAACACCATATATTTT.

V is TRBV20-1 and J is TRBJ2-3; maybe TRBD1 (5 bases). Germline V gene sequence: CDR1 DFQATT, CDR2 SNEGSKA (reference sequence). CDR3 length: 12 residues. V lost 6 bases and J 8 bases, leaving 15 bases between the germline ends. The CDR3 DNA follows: TGCAGTGCCCTTCAGGGCCCCGGTACGCAGTATTTT. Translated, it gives CSALQGPGTQYF.

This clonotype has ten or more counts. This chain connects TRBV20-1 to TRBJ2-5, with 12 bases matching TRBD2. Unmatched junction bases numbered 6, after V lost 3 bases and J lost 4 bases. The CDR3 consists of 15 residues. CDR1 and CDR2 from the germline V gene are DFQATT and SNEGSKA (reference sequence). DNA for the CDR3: TGCAGTGCTAGTCCTAGCGGGGGGGCACGAGAGACCCAGTACTTC. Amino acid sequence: CSASPSGGARETQYF.

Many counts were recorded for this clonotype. The CDR3 region is CASSVVEGRRPGELFF. CDR3 in DNA: TGTGCCAGCAGCGTAGTGGAGGGGCGGCGTCCCGGGGAGCTGTTTTTT. V and J are TRBV9 and TRBJ2-2; a possible D gene is TRBD2 (6 bases). CDR1 and CDR2 (germline): SGDLS, YYNGEE. The ends were cut back, 0 bases at V and 6 bases at J, with 15 bases in the middle. The CDR3 runs to 16 residues.

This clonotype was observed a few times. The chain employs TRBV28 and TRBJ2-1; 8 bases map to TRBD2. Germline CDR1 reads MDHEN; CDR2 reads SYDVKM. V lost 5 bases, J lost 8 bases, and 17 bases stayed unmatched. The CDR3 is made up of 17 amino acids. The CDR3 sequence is CASSAPLGREARDEQFF. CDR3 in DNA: TGTGCCAGCAGTGCCCCGCTGGGGCGGGAGGCCCGAGATGAGCAGTTCTTC.

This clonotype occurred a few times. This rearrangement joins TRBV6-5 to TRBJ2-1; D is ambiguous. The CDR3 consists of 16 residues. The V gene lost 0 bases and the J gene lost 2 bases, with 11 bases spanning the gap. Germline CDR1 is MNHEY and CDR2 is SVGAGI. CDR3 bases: TGTGCCAGCAGTTACTCGCGAAGGGTAACCTACAATGAGCAGTTCTTC. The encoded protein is CASSYSRRVTYNEQFF.

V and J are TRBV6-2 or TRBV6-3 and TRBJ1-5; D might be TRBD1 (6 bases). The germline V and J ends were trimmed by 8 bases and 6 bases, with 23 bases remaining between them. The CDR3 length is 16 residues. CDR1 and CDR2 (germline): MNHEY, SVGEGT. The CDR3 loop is CASFPGGGRGVQPQHF. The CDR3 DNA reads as TGTGCCAGCTTCCCCGGAGGGGGGAGAGGAGTTCAGCCCCAGCATTTT.

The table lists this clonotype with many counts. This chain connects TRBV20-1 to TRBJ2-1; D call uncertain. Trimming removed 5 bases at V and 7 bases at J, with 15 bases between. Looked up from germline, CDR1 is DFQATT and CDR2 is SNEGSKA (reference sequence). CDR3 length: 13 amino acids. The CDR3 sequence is CSAEPRFPNEQFF. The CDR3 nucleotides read TGCAGTGCTGAACCCCGATTCCCGAATGAGCAGTTCTTC.

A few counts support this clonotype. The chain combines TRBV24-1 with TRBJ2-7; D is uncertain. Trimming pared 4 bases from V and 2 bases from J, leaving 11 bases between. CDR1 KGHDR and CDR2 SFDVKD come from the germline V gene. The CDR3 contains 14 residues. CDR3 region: CATSDTIWPYEQYF. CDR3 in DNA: TGTGCCACCAGTGACACTATTTGGCCCTACGAGCAGTACTTC.

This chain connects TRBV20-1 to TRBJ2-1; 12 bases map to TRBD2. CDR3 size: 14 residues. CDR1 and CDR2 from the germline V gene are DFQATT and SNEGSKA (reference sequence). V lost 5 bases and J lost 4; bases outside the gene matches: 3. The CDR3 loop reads CSAGLAGGYNEQFF. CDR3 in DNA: TGCAGTGCTGGGCTAGCGGGAGGGTACAATGAGCAGTTCTTC.